Sequencing of this T cell receptor beta chain was carried out in a study of T-cell memory formation after mild COVID-19. TCRdb ran MiXCR on the 5' RACE reads and lists one entry per CDR3 protein. In the table there are about 180,000 distinct CDR3 sequences, around 18% of which are singletons. As regards this clonotype: The antigen is not known.

Study outcomes and limitations: A second wave of clones peaked on day 37, and their SARS-CoV-2 specificity went unconfirmed. A subset of responding clones appeared in pre-infection memory, suggesting cross-reactive memory joined. Clones shrinking between day 15 and 85 showed a balanced CD4/CD8 split, and those that grew later tilted toward CD4+.

Trimming left V 6 bases short and J 1 base short, with 15 bases between. The CDR3 is 15 amino acids. CDR1 and CDR2 (germline): SGHVS, FQNEAQ. This sequence was found in a man aged 18 to 29 who had mild COVID-19 (a few samples of this study predate the infection). Cell type and time point are not known. Sequenced sample: PBMCs or a T cell subset sorted from them (not recorded which). The V and J genes are TRBV7-8 and TRBJ1-1; TRBD1 might be the D (6 bases). CDR3 region: CASRQPRDKNTEAFF. The CDR3 DNA reads TGTGCCAGCAGACAGCCCCGGGACAAGAACACTGAAGCTTTCTTT.